The entry that follows covers one T cell receptor (beta chain) sequence. This table comes from immunoSEQ multiplex PCR, and its TCRdb copy is limited to in-frame clones, with some not included. This sample has under 250,000 clones, with roughly 84% found just once. The source of the sample is a study of blood T cell repertoires in COVID-19. Turning to the study itself: The analysed material was cDNA or gDNA that came from T cells, B-cell-depleted T cells, or PBMCs.

The CDR3 is made up of 17 amino acids. Losses at the gene ends were 1 base for V and 4 bases for J; bases not matched to a gene: 10. The germline gives CDR1 SGHNT, CDR2 YYREEE (reference sequence). The source is a woman in her thirties or forties who had recovered from COVID-19. The sequenced sample consisted of peripheral blood. The chain joins TRBV5-4 to TRBJ1-4, with 7 bases lining up with TRBD1. The CDR3 DNA is TGTGCCAGCAGCTTGTCCCACAACAGGGGCCTTAATGAAAAACTGTTTTTT. Amino acid sequence: CASSLSHNRGLNEKLFF.